This paragraph reports one TCR beta chain. This sample stems from a study of cytomegalovirus exposure and HLA in healthy donors. Germline V gives CDR1 MNHNS, CDR2 SASEGT. Trimming pared 1 base from V and 10 bases from J, leaving 11 bases between. There are 14 residues in the CDR3. 60 Vbeta and 13 Jbeta primers were used in PCR. Produced via immunoSEQ multiplex PCR; TCRdb's table is partial and in-frame only. The data contain hundreds of thousands of clones, approximately 83% of them seen just once; the ten biggest clones take up more than 1.3%. This receptor was taken from a girl aged 5 to 17 in good health and CMV-seronegative. Sequencing was done on a sample of PBMCs. V gene TRBV6-1 combines with J gene TRBJ2-6; tentative D call: TRBD1 (6 bases). CDR3 loop: CASSEGTERNVLTF. Written as DNA, the CDR3 is TGTGCCAGCAGTGAAGGGACAGAGAGGAACGTCCTGACTTTC.